The source of this TCR beta chain is a study of OX40 agonist ivuxolimab in advanced cancers. Background on the study: Dosing consisted of intravenous ivuxolimab at 0.01 to 10 mg/kg every 2 weeks. One hepatocellular carcinoma and a couple of cutaneous melanoma patients partially responded. Study-level findings and limits: Low levels of normalized T-cell clonal expansion also appeared in some nonresponders. CD4+ and CD8+ T cells in blood underwent clonal expansion by week 6 at 0.1 to 3.0 mg/kg.

CDR3 length equals 15 residues. This clone was detected a few times. The antigen is not known. Measured with immunoSEQ multiplex PCR; TCRdb has only the in-frame clones, and not every one. The sample has around 80,000 clones; about 85% are singletons. This clonotype originated in an adult with an advanced solid tumor such as melanoma, head and neck, liver or kidney cancer. This chain links TRBV21-1 with TRBJ2-7; the D call in the table, TRBD1, was not verified against the DNA. TRBV21-1 is deemed a pseudogene. The starting material was CD4+ or CD8+ T cells sorted from blood, obtained in a trial of the OX40 agonist ivuxolimab. The CDR3 is CASSNKDKGVGEQYF. DNA of the CDR3: TGTGCCAGCAGCAACAAGGACAAAGGAGTAGGGGAGCAGTACTTC.